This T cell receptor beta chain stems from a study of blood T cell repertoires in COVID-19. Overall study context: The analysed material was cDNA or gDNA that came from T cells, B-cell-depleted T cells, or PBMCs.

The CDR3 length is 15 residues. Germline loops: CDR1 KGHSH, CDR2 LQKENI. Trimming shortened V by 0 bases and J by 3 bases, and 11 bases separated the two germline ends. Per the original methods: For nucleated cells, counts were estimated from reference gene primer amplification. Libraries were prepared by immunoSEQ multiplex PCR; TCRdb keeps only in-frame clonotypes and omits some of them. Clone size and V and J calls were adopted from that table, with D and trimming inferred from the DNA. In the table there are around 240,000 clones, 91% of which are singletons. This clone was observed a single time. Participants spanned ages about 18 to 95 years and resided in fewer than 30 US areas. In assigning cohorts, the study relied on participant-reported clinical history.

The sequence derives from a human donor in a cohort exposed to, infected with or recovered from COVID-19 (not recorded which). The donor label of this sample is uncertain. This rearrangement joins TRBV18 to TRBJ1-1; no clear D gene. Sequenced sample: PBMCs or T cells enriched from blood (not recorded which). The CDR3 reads CASSPPPGGYTEAFF. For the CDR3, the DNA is TGTGCCAGCTCACCACCCCCAGGTGGGTACACTGAAGCTTTCTTT.